One and the same sample provided the 15 T cell receptor beta chains below, sequenced in a study of blood T cell repertoires in COVID-19. Assay used: immunoSEQ multiplex PCR; TCRdb lists only in-frame clones, some missing. Here the sample spans about 150,000 clones, over 80% being singletons. Specimen: PBMCs or T cells enriched from blood (not recorded which). These receptors were taken from a man between 65 and 85 years old who had been exposed to COVID-19.

Of note for this clone: Within the sample, other DNA sequences also encode this same CDR3. V is TRBV3-1 (or the pseudogene TRBV3-2) and J is TRBJ2-7, with a possible D match to TRBD1 (5 bases). This CDR3 is 12 amino acids long. Germline V gives CDR1 LGHDT, CDR2 YNNKEL (reference sequence). V was trimmed by 1 base and J by 4 bases, leaving 5 bases between them. The CDR3 region is CASSQAGYEQYF. CDR3 in DNA: TGTGCCAGCAGCCAAGCAGGGTACGAGCAGTACTTC.

The J gene is TRBJ2-2, the V gene TRBV6-5, with 9 bases aligning to TRBD1. CDR1 MNHEY and CDR2 SVGAGI come from the germline V gene. This CDR3 region has 14 residues. Germline trimming cut 10 bases from V and 4 bases from J; bases unmatched to any gene: 7. CDR3 nucleotides: TGTGCCACCTCCGGGACAGGGTCCACCGGGGAGCTGTTTTTT. Its translation is CATSGTGSTGELFF.

The chain uses TRBV5-5 and TRBJ1-4, with D perhaps matching TRBD1 (5 bases). The ends were cut back, 0 bases at V and 7 bases at J, with 13 bases in the middle. The CDR3 is 15 amino acids. Germline CDR1 and CDR2: SGHKS and YYEKEE (reference sequence). The CDR3 DNA sequence: TGTGCCAGCAGCTTGGGTCTGAGCGGGGGTGAAAAACTGTTTTTT. Its translation is CASSLGLSGGEKLFF.

This clone occurred once. The genes are TRBV28 and TRBJ1-5; D ambiguous. The CDR3 loop spans 13 amino acids. From germline, CDR1 is MDHEN and CDR2 SYDVKM. Trimming took off 5 bases at V and 9 bases at J, with 14 bases between the two ends. CDR3 bases: TGTGCCAGCAGTACCGGGGAGGCCCGGCCCCAGCATTTT. Protein product: CASSTGEARPQHF.

Only a few counts were recorded for this clone. The V and J genes are TRBV5-1 and TRBJ2-3; 8 positions match TRBD2. The germline V gene has CDR1 SGHRS and CDR2 YFSETQ. V was pared by 1 base and J by 3 bases, with 7 bases of the junction left unmatched. This CDR3 region has 16 residues. CDR3 coding DNA: TGCGCCAGCAGCTTGCTAGCTGGCGGGAGGACAGATACGCAGTATTTT. Protein sequence: CASSLLAGGRTDTQYF.

As concerns this clone: Its ends do not fully match the called genes, so a read error is possible. The chain links TRBV7-9 to TRBJ1-2; D is unclear. The germline V gene has CDR1 SEHNR and CDR2 FQNEAQ (reference sequence). The CDR3 runs 12 residues. The CDR3 DNA sequence: TGTGCCAGCAGCCTAGCGACGGGGGGCTACACCTTC. Amino acids: CASSLATGGYTF. The entire variable domain, with the rest obtained from reference TRBV7-9 and TRBJ1-2, is as follows: DTGVSQNPRHKITKRGQNVTFRCDPISEHNRLYWYRQTLGQGPEFLTYFQNEAQLEKSRLLSDRFSAERPKGSFSTLEIQRTEQGDSAMYLCASSLATGGYTFGSGTRLTVV.

V and J are TRBV11-2 and TRBJ1-4, with D possibly TRBD1 on 5 matching bases. There are 14 residues in the CDR3. V was trimmed by 0 bases and J by 8 bases, leaving 10 bases between them. Germline-derived CDR1 and CDR2 are SGHAT and FQNNGV. Written as DNA, the CDR3 is TGTGCCAGCAGCTTAGATCCCAGGGTAGAAAAACTGTTTTTT. Translating gives CASSLDPRVEKLFF.

The chain employs TRBV28 and TRBJ1-2; 8 nucleotides align to TRBD1. The CDR3 covers 14 residues. CDR1 MDHEN and CDR2 SYDVKM come from the germline V gene. V shed 7 bases, J shed 4 bases, and the junction held 8 bases outside the gene matches. The CDR3 DNA reads as TGTGCCAGCACCCTGGCCCAGGGGGCCTATGGCTACACCTTC. The encoded protein is CASTLAQGAYGYTF.

V gene TRBV19 combines with J gene TRBJ2-3; D is undetermined. This CDR3 region has 11 residues. CDR1 and CDR2 from the germline V gene are LNHDA and SQIVND (reference sequence). Trimming removed 5 bases at V and 5 bases at J, with 5 bases between. CDR3 sequence: CASSSLDTQYF. The CDR3 region has the DNA TGTGCCAGTAGTTCCCTAGATACGCAGTATTTT. Using reference TRBV19 and TRBJ2-3 for the parts outside the CDR3, the full variable domain is DGGITQSPKYLFRKEGQNVTLSCEQNLNHDAMYWYRQDPGQGLRLIYYSQIVNDFQKGDIAEGYSVSREKKESFPLTVTSAQKNPTAFYLCASSSLDTQYFGPGTRLTVL.

The gene calls are TRBV6-5 and TRBJ1-3; D is unresolved. The ends were cut back, 5 bases at V and 1 base at J, with 3 bases in the middle. CDR1 MNHEY and CDR2 SVGAGI come from the germline V gene. This CDR3 is 12 amino acids long. This CDR3 is CASSQSGNTIYF. DNA for the CDR3: TGTGCCAGCAGTCAATCTGGAAACACCATATATTTT.

The chain links TRBV2 to TRBJ1-4; 8 bases match TRBD1. V lost 3 bases, J lost 8 bases, and 5 bases stayed unmatched. Germline lookup yields CDR1 SNHLY and CDR2 FYNNEI. This CDR3 is 14 amino acids long. CDR3 sequence reads: CASSDRGQAEKLFF. The CDR3 nucleotides read TGTGCCAGCAGTGACCGGGGACAGGCGGAAAAACTGTTTTTT.

The CDR3, as DNA: TGTGCCAGCAGCGTAGCCCCAGCGACGGCCGGGGAGCTGTTTTTT. This sequence encodes CASSVAPATAGELFF. The J gene is TRBJ2-2, the V gene TRBV9; D is uncertain. The CDR3 loop spans 15 amino acids. Germline V gene data show CDR1 as SGDLS and CDR2 as YYNGEE. Trimming stripped 0 bases from V and 6 bases from J, with 12 bases between.

The chain couples TRBV7-2 to TRBJ1-1; the D gene is possibly TRBD1 (5 bases). The V gene's germline CDR1 is SGHTA and CDR2 FQGNSA. Trimming shortened V by 1 base and J by 3 bases, and 12 bases separated the two germline ends. This CDR3 spans 15 amino acids. The chain's CDR3 is CASSLGPGLDTEAFF. CDR3 bases: TGTGCCAGCAGCTTAGGTCCAGGGTTAGACACTGAAGCTTTCTTT.

The chain joins TRBV9 to TRBJ2-1; the match to TRBD2 covers 9 bases. The V gene end was trimmed by 3 bases and the J gene end by 3 bases; junction bases not matched to a gene: 7. The CDR3 covers 16 residues. Germline CDR1 is SGDLS and CDR2 is YYNGEE. The CDR3 is CASSASGVVIYNEQFF. The CDR3 DNA is TGTGCCAGCAGCGCTAGCGGGGTCGTAATCTACAATGAGCAGTTCTTC.

A note on this clone: The germline gene is not matched at one end of the junction; a read error may be the cause. This chain uses TRBV20-1 with TRBJ1-2; maybe TRBD1 (6 bases). CDR3 length: 11 residues. Germline-derived CDR1 and CDR2 are DFQATT and SNEGSKA (reference sequence). In DNA, the CDR3 is TGCAGTCCTAGTAGGGGGAGCGGCTACACCTTC. This sequence encodes CSPSRGSGYTF.